This T cell receptor beta chain was recovered during a study of blood T cell repertoires in COVID-19. Study information: PBMCs, B-cell-depleted T cells, or T cells were the source of the cDNA or gDNA that made up the material.

All enrollees were about 18 to 89 years old and from roughly 22 US areas. Cohort placement rested on clinical history that participants reported themselves. There are a few counts of this clone. Authors' data handling: How many nucleated cells were present was estimated from reference gene primer amplification. Sequencing used immunoSEQ multiplex PCR; TCRdb keeps in-frame clones, though not all of them. V and J calls and clone size are those listed in that table; D and trimming were worked out from the DNA. The sample has roughly 150,000 clones; approximately 81% are singletons. The germline V gene has CDR1 SGHDT and CDR2 YYEEEE. With 4 bases removed from V and 0 bases from J, the gap between germline ends came to 17 bases. The CDR3 consists of 17 residues.

V usage is TRBV5-6 and J usage is TRBJ2-1, with D perhaps TRBD2 (5 bases). This clonotype originated in a woman aged 40 to 50 with acute COVID-19. Sequencing used PBMCs or T cells enriched from blood (not recorded which). CDR3 coding DNA: TGTGCCAGCAGCGTCTTTGGGAGCTTCCCCTCCTACAATGAGCAGTTCTTC. It codes for CASSVFGSFPSYNEQFF.